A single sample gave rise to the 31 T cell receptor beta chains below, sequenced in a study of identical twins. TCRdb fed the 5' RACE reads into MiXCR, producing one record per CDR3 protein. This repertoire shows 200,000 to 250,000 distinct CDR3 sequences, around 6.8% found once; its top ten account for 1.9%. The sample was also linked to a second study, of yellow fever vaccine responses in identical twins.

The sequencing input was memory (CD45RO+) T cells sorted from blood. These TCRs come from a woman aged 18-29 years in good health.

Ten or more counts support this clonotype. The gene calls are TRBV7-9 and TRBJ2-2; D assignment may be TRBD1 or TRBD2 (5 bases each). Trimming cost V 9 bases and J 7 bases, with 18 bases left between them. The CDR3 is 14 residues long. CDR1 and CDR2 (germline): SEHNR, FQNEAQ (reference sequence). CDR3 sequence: CASGFGTESGELFF. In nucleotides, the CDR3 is TGTGCCAGTGGTTTCGGGACGGAGAGCGGGGAGCTGTTTTTT.

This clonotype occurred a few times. The DNA for the CDR3 is TGTGCCAGCAGTCTTTCAGGGTACTACAATGAGCAGTTCTTC. This encodes CASSLSGYYNEQFF. This rearrangement joins TRBV2 to TRBJ2-1, with D perhaps matching TRBD1 (5 bases). The CDR3 has 14 amino acids. Germline loops: CDR1 SNHLY, CDR2 FYNNEI. The V end lost 5 bases, the J end lost 3 bases, and 11 bases lay between the germline ends. The complete variable domain, with remaining parts taken from reference TRBV2 and TRBJ2-1, reads EPEVTQTPSHQVTQMGQEVILRCVPISNHLYFYWYRQILGQKVEFLVSFYNNEISEKSEIFDDQFSVERPDGSNFTLKIRSTKLEDSAMYFCASSLSGYYNEQFFGPGTRLTVL.

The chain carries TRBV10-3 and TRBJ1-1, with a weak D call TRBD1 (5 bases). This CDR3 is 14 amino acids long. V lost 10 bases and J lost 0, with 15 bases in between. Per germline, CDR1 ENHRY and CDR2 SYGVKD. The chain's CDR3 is CATNFGTVNTEAFF. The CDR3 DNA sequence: TGTGCCACGAACTTTGGGACGGTGAACACTGAAGCTTTCTTT.

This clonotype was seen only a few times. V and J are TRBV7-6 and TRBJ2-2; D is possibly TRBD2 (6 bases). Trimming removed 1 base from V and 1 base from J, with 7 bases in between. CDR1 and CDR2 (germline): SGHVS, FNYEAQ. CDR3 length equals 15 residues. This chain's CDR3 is CASSLVGLNTGELFF. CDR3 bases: TGTGCCAGCAGCTTAGTGGGACTGAACACCGGGGAGCTGTTTTTT.

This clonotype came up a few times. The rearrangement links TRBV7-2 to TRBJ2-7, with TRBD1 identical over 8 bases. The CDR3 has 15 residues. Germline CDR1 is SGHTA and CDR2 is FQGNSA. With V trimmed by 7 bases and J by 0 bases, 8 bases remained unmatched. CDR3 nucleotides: TGTGCCAGCACCCTTGGGGGACAGGCCTCCTACGAGCAGTACTTC. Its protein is CASTLGGQASYEQYF.

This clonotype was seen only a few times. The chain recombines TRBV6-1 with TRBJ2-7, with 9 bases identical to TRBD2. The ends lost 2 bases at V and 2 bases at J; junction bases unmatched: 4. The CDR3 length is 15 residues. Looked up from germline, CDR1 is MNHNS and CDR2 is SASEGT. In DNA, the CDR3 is TGTGCCAGCAGTGAATCGGCTAGCGGGACCTACGAGCAGTACTTC. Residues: CASSESASGTYEQYF.

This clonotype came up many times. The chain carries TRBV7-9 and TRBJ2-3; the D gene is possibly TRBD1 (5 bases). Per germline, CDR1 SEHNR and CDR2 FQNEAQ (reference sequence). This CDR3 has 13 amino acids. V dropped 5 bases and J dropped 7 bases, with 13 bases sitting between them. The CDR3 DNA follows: TGTGCCAGCAGCCAGCTCAGGGAAAATACGCAGTATTTT. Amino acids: CASSQLRENTQYF.

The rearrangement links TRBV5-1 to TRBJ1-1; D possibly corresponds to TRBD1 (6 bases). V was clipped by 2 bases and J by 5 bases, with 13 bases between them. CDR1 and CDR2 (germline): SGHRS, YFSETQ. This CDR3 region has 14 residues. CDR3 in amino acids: CASSFSGRGTEAFF. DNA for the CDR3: TGCGCCAGCAGCTTCTCAGGGAGGGGGACTGAAGCTTTCTTT.

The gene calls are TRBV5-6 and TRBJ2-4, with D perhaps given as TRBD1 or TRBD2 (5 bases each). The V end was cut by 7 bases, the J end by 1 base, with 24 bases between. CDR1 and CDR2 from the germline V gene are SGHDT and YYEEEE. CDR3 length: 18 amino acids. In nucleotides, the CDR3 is TGTGCCAGCTCCGCACGGGGCTCAAGAGGGTTGGCCAAAAACATTCAGTACTTC. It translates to CASSARGSRGLAKNIQYF.

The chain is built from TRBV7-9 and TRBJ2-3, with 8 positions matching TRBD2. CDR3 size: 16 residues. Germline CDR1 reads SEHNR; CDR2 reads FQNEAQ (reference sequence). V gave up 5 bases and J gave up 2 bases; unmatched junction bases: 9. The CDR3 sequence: CASSTRGGRVTDTQYF. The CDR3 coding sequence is TGTGCCAGCAGCACCCGGGGGGGCAGGGTCACAGATACGCAGTATTTT.

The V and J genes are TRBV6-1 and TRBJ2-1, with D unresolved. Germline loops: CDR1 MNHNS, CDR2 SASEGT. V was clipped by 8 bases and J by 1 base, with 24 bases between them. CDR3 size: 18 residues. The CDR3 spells CASSNPNMISRSYNEQFF. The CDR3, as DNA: TGTGCCAGCTCGAACCCGAACATGATTTCAAGGTCCTACAATGAGCAGTTCTTC.

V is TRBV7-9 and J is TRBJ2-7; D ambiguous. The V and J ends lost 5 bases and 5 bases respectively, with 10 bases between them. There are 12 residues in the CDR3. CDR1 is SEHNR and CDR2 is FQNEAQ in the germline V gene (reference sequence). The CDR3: CASSPWSHEQYF. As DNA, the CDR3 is TGTGCCAGCAGCCCCTGGAGCCACGAGCAGTACTTC.

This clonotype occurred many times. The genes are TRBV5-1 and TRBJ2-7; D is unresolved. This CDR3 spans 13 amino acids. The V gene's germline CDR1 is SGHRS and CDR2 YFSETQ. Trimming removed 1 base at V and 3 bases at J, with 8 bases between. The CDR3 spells CASSLRSGYEQYF. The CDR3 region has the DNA TGCGCCAGCAGCTTGAGGTCAGGCTACGAGCAGTACTTC. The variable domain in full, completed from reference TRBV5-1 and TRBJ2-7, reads KAGVTQTPRYLIKTRGQQVTLSCSPISGHRSVSWYQQTPGQGLQFLFEYFSETQRNKGNFPGRFSGRQFSNSRSEMNVSTLELGDSALYLCASSLRSGYEQYFGPGTRLTVT.

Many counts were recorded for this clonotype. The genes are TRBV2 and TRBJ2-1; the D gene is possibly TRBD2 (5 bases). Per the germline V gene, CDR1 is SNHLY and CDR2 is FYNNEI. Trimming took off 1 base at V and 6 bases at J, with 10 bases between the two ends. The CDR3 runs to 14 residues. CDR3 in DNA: TGTGCCAGCAGTGAAGTACTAGTGGGCAATGAGCAGTTCTTC. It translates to CASSEVLVGNEQFF.

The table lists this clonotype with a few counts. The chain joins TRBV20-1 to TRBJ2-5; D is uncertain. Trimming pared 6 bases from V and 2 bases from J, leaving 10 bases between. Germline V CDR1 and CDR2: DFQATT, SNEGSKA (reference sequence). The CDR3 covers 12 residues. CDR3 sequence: CSAMTDQETQYF. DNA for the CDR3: TGCAGTGCCATGACCGATCAAGAGACCCAGTACTTC.

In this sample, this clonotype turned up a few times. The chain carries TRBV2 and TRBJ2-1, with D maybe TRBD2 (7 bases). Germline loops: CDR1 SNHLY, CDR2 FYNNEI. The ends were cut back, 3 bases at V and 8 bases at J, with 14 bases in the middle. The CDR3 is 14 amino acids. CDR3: CASSDRGAGDEQFF. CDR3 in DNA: TGTGCCAGCAGTGACCGGGGGGCCGGCGATGAGCAGTTCTTC.

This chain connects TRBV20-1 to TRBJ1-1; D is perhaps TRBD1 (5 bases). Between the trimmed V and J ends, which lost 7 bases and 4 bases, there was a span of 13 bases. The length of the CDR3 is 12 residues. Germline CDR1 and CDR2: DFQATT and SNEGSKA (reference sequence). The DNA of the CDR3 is TGCAGTGGGAAGGGGAGAGGCACTGAAGCTTTCTTT. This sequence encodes CSGKGRGTEAFF.

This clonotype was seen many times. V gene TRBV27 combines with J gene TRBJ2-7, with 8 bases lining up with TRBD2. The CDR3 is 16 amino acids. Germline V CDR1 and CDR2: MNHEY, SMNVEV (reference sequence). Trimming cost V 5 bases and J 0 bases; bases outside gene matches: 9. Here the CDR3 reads CASSPLSGKHSYEQYF. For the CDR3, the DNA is TGTGCCAGCAGTCCCCTTAGCGGGAAACACTCCTACGAGCAGTACTTC.

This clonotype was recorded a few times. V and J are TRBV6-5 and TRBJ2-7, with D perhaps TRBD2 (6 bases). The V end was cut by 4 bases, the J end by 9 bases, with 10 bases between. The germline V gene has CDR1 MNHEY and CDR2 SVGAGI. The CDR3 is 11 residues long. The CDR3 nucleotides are TGTGCCAGCAGTTGGGGACTGTTGCAGTACTTC. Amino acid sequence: CASSWGLLQYF.

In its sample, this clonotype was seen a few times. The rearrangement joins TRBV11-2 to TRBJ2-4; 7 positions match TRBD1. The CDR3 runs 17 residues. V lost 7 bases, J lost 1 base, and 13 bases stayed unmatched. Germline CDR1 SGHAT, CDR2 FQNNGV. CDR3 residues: CASNALTGASAKNIQYF. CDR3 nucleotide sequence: TGTGCCAGCAACGCCTTAACAGGGGCGTCCGCCAAAAACATTCAGTACTTC.

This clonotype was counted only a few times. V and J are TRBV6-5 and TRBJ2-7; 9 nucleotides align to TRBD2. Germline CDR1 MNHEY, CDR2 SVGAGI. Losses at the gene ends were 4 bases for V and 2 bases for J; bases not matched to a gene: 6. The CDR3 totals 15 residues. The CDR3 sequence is CASSSERGVTYEQYF. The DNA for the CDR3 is TGTGCCAGCAGTTCTGAGCGGGGGGTTACCTACGAGCAGTACTTC.

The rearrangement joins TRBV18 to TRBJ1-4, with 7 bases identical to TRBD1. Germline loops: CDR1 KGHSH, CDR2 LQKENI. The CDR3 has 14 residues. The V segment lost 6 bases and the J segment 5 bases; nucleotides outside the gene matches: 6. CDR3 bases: TGTGCCAGCTCGACAGGGTTCCCCAATGAAAAACTGTTTTTT. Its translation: CASSTGFPNEKLFF.

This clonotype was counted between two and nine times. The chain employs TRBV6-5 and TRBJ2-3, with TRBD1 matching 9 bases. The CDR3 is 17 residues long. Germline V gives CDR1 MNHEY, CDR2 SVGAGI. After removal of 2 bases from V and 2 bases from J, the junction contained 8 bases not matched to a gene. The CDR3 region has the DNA TGTGCCAGCAGTTACCCGATGACAGGGGGATCCACAGATACGCAGTATTTT. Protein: CASSYPMTGGSTDTQYF.

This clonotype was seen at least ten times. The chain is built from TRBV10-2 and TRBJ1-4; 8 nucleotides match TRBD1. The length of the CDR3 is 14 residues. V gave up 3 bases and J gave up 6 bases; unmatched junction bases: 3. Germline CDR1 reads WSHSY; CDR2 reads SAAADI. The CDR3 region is CASSDGTGHEKLFF. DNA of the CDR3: TGCGCCAGCAGTGACGGGACAGGTCATGAAAAACTGTTTTTT.

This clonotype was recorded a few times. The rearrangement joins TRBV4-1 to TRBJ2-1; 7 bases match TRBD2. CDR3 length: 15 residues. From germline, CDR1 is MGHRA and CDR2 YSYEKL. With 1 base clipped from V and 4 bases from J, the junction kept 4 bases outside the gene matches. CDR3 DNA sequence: TGCGCCAGCAGCCAAGGGGCGGGGGAGTACAATGAGCAGTTCTTC. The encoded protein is CASSQGAGEYNEQFF.

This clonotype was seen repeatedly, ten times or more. CDR3 in DNA: TGTGCCAGCAGCCTTCACGGACAGGGTGGGACCGGGGAGCTGTTTTTT. It encodes CASSLHGQGGTGELFF. J is TRBJ2-2 and V is TRBV3-1, with 8 bases identical to TRBD1. Looked up from germline, CDR1 is LGHDT and CDR2 is YNNKEL (reference sequence). With V trimmed by 4 bases and J by 5 bases, 9 bases remained unmatched. The CDR3 runs to 16 residues.

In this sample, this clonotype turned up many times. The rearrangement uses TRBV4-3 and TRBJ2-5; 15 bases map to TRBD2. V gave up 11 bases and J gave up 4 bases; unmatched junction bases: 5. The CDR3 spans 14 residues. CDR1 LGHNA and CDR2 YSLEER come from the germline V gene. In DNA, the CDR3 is TGCGCCGAAGGGGGACTAGCGGGAGGAGAGACCCAGTACTTC. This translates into CAEGGLAGGETQYF.

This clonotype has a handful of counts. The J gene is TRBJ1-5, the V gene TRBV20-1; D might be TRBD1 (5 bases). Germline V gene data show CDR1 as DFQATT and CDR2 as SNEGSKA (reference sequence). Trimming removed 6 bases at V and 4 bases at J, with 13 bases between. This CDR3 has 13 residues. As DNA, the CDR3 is TGCAGTGCCTGGGGCTCCCTAAATCAGCCCCAGCATTTT. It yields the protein CSAWGSLNQPQHF.

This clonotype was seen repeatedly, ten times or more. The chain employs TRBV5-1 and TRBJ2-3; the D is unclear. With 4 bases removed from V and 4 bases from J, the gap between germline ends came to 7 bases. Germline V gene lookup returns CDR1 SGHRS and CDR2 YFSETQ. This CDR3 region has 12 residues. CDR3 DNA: TGCGCCAGCAGCCCCCCCGCAGATACGCAGTATTTT. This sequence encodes CASSPPADTQYF. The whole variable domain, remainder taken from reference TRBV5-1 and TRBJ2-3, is KAGVTQTPRYLIKTRGQQVTLSCSPISGHRSVSWYQQTPGQGLQFLFEYFSETQRNKGNFPGRFSGRQFSNSRSEMNVSTLELGDSALYLCASSPPADTQYFGPGTRLTVL.

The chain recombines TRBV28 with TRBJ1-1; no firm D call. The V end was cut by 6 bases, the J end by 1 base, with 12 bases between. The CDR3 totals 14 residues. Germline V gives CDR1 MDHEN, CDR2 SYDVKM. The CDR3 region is CASSKKHRNTEAFF. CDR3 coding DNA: TGTGCCAGCAGCAAAAAACACCGGAACACTGAAGCTTTCTTT.

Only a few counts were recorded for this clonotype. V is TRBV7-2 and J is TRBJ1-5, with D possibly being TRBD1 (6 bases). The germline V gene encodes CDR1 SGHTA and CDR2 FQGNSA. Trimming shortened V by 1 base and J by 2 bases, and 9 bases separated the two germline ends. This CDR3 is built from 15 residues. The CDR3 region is CASSLGPGGNQPQHF. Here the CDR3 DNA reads TGTGCCAGCAGCTTAGGTCCAGGGGGCAATCAGCCCCAGCATTTT.